The 3 T cell receptor beta chains in this list originate from one sample, sequenced in a study of cytomegalovirus exposure and HLA in healthy donors (dated by TCRdb to the late 2010s). The library was built by means of the immunoSEQ multiplex PCR assay. For the multiplex PCR, a mixture combining 60 forward primers for TCR Vbeta segments and 13 reverse primers for TCR Jbeta segments was used. TCRdb stores this immuneACCESS table with in-frame sequences only. Part of the clones is absent; in the studies checked, under half of the shortfall reflects unresolved V genes, and no reason is known for the rest. This sample gives around 53,000 clones in total; approximately 73% of them show up just once. Approximately 2.7% of the sample rests with the top ten. Sequenced: PBMCs. These TCRs come from a man aged 18-30 years in good health and CMV-seronegative.

The V call is TRBV5-1, the J call TRBJ1-2, with 11 bases fitting TRBD1. V was clipped by 4 bases and J by 3 bases; unmatched bases: 5. CDR3 length equals 15 residues. Germline V gives CDR1 SGHRS, CDR2 YFSETQ. The CDR3 coding sequence is TGCGCCAGCAGCCCGTGGACAGGGGGCCACTATGGCTACACCTTC. Translation gives CASSPWTGGHYGYTF. Looking up the rest from reference TRBV5-1 and TRBJ1-2 gives the full variable domain: KAGVTQTPRYLIKTRGQQVTLSCSPISGHRSVSWYQQTPGQGLQFLFEYFSETQRNKGNFPGRFSGRQFSNSRSEMNVSTLELGDSALYLCASSPWTGGHYGYTFGSGTRLTVV.

The rearrangement joins TRBV28 to TRBJ1-2, with a tentative D call TRBD1 (5 bases). CDR3 length: 13 residues. Germline CDR1 reads MDHEN; CDR2 reads SYDVKM. V shed 4 bases and J shed 7 bases, with 13 bases lying between them. In nucleotides, the CDR3 is TGTGCCAGCAGTTCTACGACAACAGGTGGCTACACCTTC. It is translated as CASSSTTTGGYTF.

The V call is TRBV4-1, the J call TRBJ2-1; 7 bases align to TRBD2. Looked up from germline, CDR1 is MGHRA and CDR2 is YSYEKL. Trimming cost V 2 bases and J 2 bases; bases outside gene matches: 3. The CDR3 runs to 15 residues. The CDR3 DNA sequence: TGCGCCAGCAGCCAAATAGGGACTACCTACAATGAGCAGTTCTTC. Translation: CASSQIGTTYNEQFF.